These T cell receptor beta chains were read from a single sample in a study of PD-1 blockade in mismatch repair-deficient tumors. Generated by immunoSEQ multiplex PCR, the TCRdb table keeps only in-frame clones and is missing some. The table includes over 75,000 clones, over 75% detected once. This specimen consisted of peripheral blood, obtained 12 weeks after starting pembrolizumab. Every receptor here comes from an adult with mismatch repair-deficient cancer. Each CDR3 is given with its conserved first and last residue. D genes are given only for firm matches. Size tells how often a clone was seen (once, few, many) or the class of an expanded clone, and some rows leave it out.

j_gene | len | v_gene | abundance | d_gene | CDR3aa | CDR3nt
TRBJ2-1 | 12 | TRBV19 | NA | NA | CASSARFNEQFF | TGTGCCAGTAGTGCCCGGTTTAATGAGCAGTTCTTC
TRBJ2-1 | 13 | TRBV6-5 | once | TRBD2 | CASMREGDNEQFF | TGTGCCAGCATGAGGGAGGGCGACAATGAGCAGTTCTTC
TRBJ2-5 | 16 | TRBV9 | NA | TRBD1 | CASTTGTGGYQETQYF | TGTGCCAGCACCACGGGGACAGGAGGGTACCAAGAGACCCAGTACTTC
TRBJ1-4 | 16 | TRBV11-2 | NA | TRBD1 | CASSSGTVATNEKLFF | TGTGCCAGCAGCTCTGGGACAGTTGCAACTAATGAAAAACTGTTTTTT
TRBJ2-3 | 13 | TRBV11-1 | NA | NA | CASRGAATDTQYF | TGTGCCAGCAGAGGGGCAGCCACAGATACGCAGTATTTT
TRBJ1-1 | 14 | TRBV6-5 | NA | NA | CASSYSRGNTEAFF | TGTGCCAGCAGTTACTCTCGGGGCAACACTGAAGCTTTCTTT
TRBJ2-1 | 15 | TRBV9 | NA | NA | CASSLDRSSYNEQFF | TGTGCCAGCAGCCTTGACCGTAGCTCCTACAATGAGCAGTTCTTC
TRBJ2-2 | 13 | TRBV7-9 | NA | NA | CASSLMGARELFF | TGTGCCAGCAGCTTAATGGGGGCCCGGGAGCTGTTTTTT
TRBJ1-5 | 13 | TRBV9 | few | TRBD1 | CASSMTGVQPQHF | TGTGCCAGCAGCATGACAGGGGTCCAGCCCCAGCATTTT
TRBJ2-3 | 15 | TRBV9 | NA | NA | CASSIRGDPTDTQYF | TGTGCCAGCAGTATAAGAGGAGACCCCACAGATACGCAGTATTTT
TRBJ2-7 | 14 | TRBV15 | NA | NA | CATSRDPGSYEQYF | TGTGCCACCAGCAGAGACCCGGGTTCCTACGAGCAGTACTTC
TRBJ2-7 | 12 | TRBV29-1 | NA | TRBD2 | CSVLAGSYEQYF | TGCAGCGTACTAGCGGGATCCTACGAGCAGTACTTC
TRBJ2-3 | 19 | TRBV14 | few | TRBD2 | CASSQDAASGLLGTDTQYF | TGTGCCAGCAGCCAAGATGCGGCTAGCGGGCTTTTGGGCACAGATACGCAGTATTTT
TRBJ2-1 | 17 | TRBV5-1 | NA | TRBD2 | CASSLEGAGVGYNEQFF | TGCGCCAGCAGCTTGGAAGGAGCGGGAGTGGGTTACAATGAGCAGTTCTTC
TRBJ1-1 | 13 | TRBV11-2 | NA | NA | CASSRLGSVEAFF | TGTGCCAGCAGCCGCCTGGGTTCGGTTGAAGCTTTCTTT
TRBJ2-1 | 15 | TRBV6-5 | NA | TRBD1 | CASSYGGQGYNEQFF | TGTGCCAGCAGTTACGGAGGACAGGGATACAATGAGCAGTTCTTC
TRBJ2-7 | 15 | TRBV27 | NA | TRBD2 | CASKILAGESHEQYF | TGTGCCAGCAAGATCCTAGCGGGAGAATCCCACGAGCAGTACTTC
TRBJ2-1 | 14 | TRBV11-2 | NA | NA | CASSWGNSYNEQFF | TGTGCCAGCAGCTGGGGGAATTCCTACAATGAGCAGTTCTTC